The 32 T cell receptor beta chains below were found in one sample sequenced in a study of human thymus T cells. This table comes from immunoSEQ multiplex PCR, and its TCRdb copy is limited to in-frame clones, with some not included. Of approximately 70,000 clones listed, roughly 94% are singletons. Corrective heart surgery yielded resections, and these provided the thymus tissue. The material sequenced was thymus tissue. Receptors were obtained from a girl in the first two years of life with a congenital heart defect but otherwise immunologically healthy.

V usage is TRBV5-1 and J usage is TRBJ2-7; D might be TRBD2 (6 bases). The CDR3 is made up of 15 amino acids. The germline CDR1 and CDR2 sequences are SGHRS and YFSETQ. Trimming shortened V by 0 bases and J by 0 bases, and 10 bases separated the two germline ends. The CDR3 bases are TGCGCCAGCAGCTTGGCGGAGGGCAGCTCCTACGAGCAGTACTTC. It translates to CASSLAEGSSYEQYF.

The V and J genes are TRBV5-1 and TRBJ2-3; possible D gene TRBD1, 6 bases. Germline CDR1 reads SGHRS; CDR2 reads YFSETQ. Deletions cut 5 bases from V and 0 bases from J, with 19 bases between. The CDR3 is 17 residues long. CDR3 amino acids: CASRPNEGHSSTDTQYF. The DNA of the CDR3 is TGCGCCAGCAGGCCCAACGAGGGACACTCTAGCACAGATACGCAGTATTTT.

The rearrangement links TRBV4-2 to TRBJ2-5, with TRBD2 matching over 10 bases. CDR3 length: 15 amino acids. Trimming removed 0 bases from V and 7 bases from J; junction bases left unmatched: 5. Germline lookup yields CDR1 LGHNA and CDR2 YNFKEQ. CDR3 in DNA: TGTGCCAGCAGCCAAGAACGTCCTAGCGGGAGGACCCAGTACTTC. Translated, it gives CASSQERPSGRTQYF.

V usage is TRBV19 and J usage is TRBJ1-1; 9 bases match TRBD1. V lost 4 bases, J lost 6 bases, and 15 bases stayed unmatched. CDR3 size: 17 residues. The germline gives CDR1 LNHDA, CDR2 SQIVND (reference sequence). CDR3 protein: CASSNYAPGQGLAEAFF. DNA of the CDR3: TGTGCCAGTAGTAATTACGCACCGGGACAGGGATTGGCTGAAGCTTTCTTT.

This chain links TRBV9 with TRBJ2-1; 12 positions match TRBD2. The CDR3 runs to 19 residues. Germline-derived CDR1 and CDR2 are SGDLS and YYNGEE. The junction had 11 bases not matched to a gene; V was cut back by 4 bases and J by 0 bases. As DNA, the CDR3 is TGTGCCAGCAGCCCATGGACTAGCGGGATAGAATGCTCCTACAATGAGCAGTTCTTC. Translated: CASSPWTSGIECSYNEQFF.

The chain carries TRBV6-5 and TRBJ2-7, with D unclear. The ends were cut back, 3 bases at V and 5 bases at J, with 14 bases in the middle. The CDR3 totals 14 residues. In germline, CDR1 is MNHEY, CDR2 SVGAGI. The CDR3 reads CASSYRPQIHEQYF. The CDR3 region has the DNA TGTGCCAGCAGTTATCGTCCACAGATCCACGAGCAGTACTTC.

The chain uses TRBV2 and TRBJ2-7; 7 nucleotides match TRBD2. The CDR3 consists of 13 residues. J lost 2 bases, V lost 5 bases, and 3 bases had no gene match. Per germline, CDR1 SNHLY and CDR2 FYNNEI. Here the CDR3 reads CASSTSEPYEQYF. The CDR3 region has the DNA TGTGCCAGCAGTACTAGCGAGCCCTACGAGCAGTACTTC.

The V call is TRBV4-1, the J call TRBJ2-3; no firm D call. Trimming pared 3 bases from V and 2 bases from J, leaving 6 bases between. CDR1 MGHRA and CDR2 YSYEKL come from the germline V gene. The CDR3 totals 13 residues. CDR3 residues: CASSQGFTDTQYF. The CDR3 DNA reads TGCGCCAGCAGCCAGGGGTTCACAGATACGCAGTATTTT.

The V and J genes are TRBV6-1 and TRBJ1-6, with D tentatively TRBD1 (5 bases). Germline CDR1 and CDR2: MNHNS and SASEGT. The ends were cut back, 10 bases at V and 6 bases at J, with 22 bases in the middle. The CDR3 has 16 residues. CDR3 in DNA: TGTGCCACCAGAGAACAGGAGGGGCTCCCTAATTCACCCCTCCACTTT. This encodes CATREQEGLPNSPLHF.

The chain has TRBV12-5 and TRBJ1-5; 8 nucleotides align to TRBD1. Germline lookup yields CDR1 LGHNT and CDR2 FRNRAP. This CDR3 has 21 amino acids. The V gene end was trimmed by 6 bases and the J gene end by 5 bases; junction bases not matched to a gene: 27. The CDR3 loop is CASGLLTGEGGDIEGYQPQHF. Written as DNA, the CDR3 is TGTGCTAGTGGCCTGTTGACAGGGGAGGGTGGGGATATAGAAGGGTATCAGCCCCAGCATTTT. The full variable domain, completed using reference TRBV12-5 and TRBJ1-5, is DARVTQTPRHKVTEMGQEVTMRCQPILGHNTVFWYRQTMMQGLELLAYFRNRAPLDDSGMPKDRFSAEMPDATLATLKIQPSEPRDSAVYFCASGLLTGEGGDIEGYQPQHFGDGTRLSIL.

CDR3 DNA sequence: TGCGCCAGCAGCTTGGTAGTAGGGCGCGGAGGGGGGAAAGAGACCCAGTACTTC. The encoded protein is CASSLVVGRGGGKETQYF. The J gene is TRBJ2-5, the V gene TRBV5-1; D is perhaps TRBD1 or TRBD2 (6 bases each). V was trimmed by 0 bases and J by 3 bases, leaving 21 bases between them. The CDR3 has 18 residues. Germline V lookup: CDR1 SGHRS, CDR2 YFSETQ. Filled out from reference TRBV5-1 and TRBJ2-5, the complete variable domain reads KAGVTQTPRYLIKTRGQQVTLSCSPISGHRSVSWYQQTPGQGLQFLFEYFSETQRNKGNFPGRFSGRQFSNSRSEMNVSTLELGDSALYLCASSLVVGRGGGKETQYFGPGTRLLVL.

The genes are TRBV4-1 and TRBJ2-5, with D unresolved. This CDR3 has 13 residues. Trimming pared 1 base from V and 5 bases from J, leaving 8 bases between. The germline CDR1 and CDR2 sequences are MGHRA and YSYEKL. In nucleotides, the CDR3 is TGCGCCAGCAGCCAAGGCCTAGGGGAGACCCAGTACTTC. It translates to CASSQGLGETQYF.

V usage is TRBV18 and J usage is TRBJ2-1, with 7 bases matching TRBD2. Germline V CDR1 and CDR2: KGHSH, LQKENI. After removal of 6 bases from V and 7 bases from J, the junction contained 15 bases not matched to a gene. CDR3 length: 16 amino acids. CDR3 residues: CASSPHVSGQVNEQFF. DNA for the CDR3: TGTGCCAGCTCGCCTCACGTTAGCGGGCAAGTAAATGAGCAGTTCTTC.

The rearrangement joins TRBV20-1 to TRBJ2-1; D remains unclear. Germline values: CDR1 DFQATT, CDR2 SNEGSKA (reference sequence). This CDR3 has 11 amino acids. Trimming removed 4 bases from V and 7 bases from J, with 8 bases in between. CDR3 loop: CSATTPNEQFF. The CDR3 DNA reads TGCAGTGCTACCACTCCGAATGAGCAGTTCTTC.

This chain joins TRBV6-1 and TRBJ1-4, with D possibly TRBD1 on 5 matching bases. The V end lost 4 bases, the J end lost 11 bases, and 14 bases lay between the germline ends. The CDR3 has 13 amino acids. The germline V gene has CDR1 MNHNS and CDR2 SASEGT. CDR3 nucleotides: TGTGCCAGCAGTGCCGGTCGAGGGGAGAAACTGTTTTTT. As protein: CASSAGRGEKLFF.

This clone has only one observation. The genes are TRBV30 and TRBJ2-1, with 12 positions matching TRBD2. The CDR3 covers 16 residues. The J segment lost 5 bases and the V segment lost 0 bases, leaving 5 bases of the junction unmatched. Germline lookup yields CDR1 GTSNPN and CDR2 SVGIG (reference sequence). DNA of the CDR3: TGTGCCTGGAGTGTACGGACTAGCGGGACCCACAATGAGCAGTTCTTC. Protein: CAWSVRTSGTHNEQFF. The entire variable domain, with the rest obtained from reference TRBV30 and TRBJ2-1, is as follows: SQTIHQWPATLVQPVGSPLSLECTVEGTSNPNLYWYRQAAGRGLQLLFYSVGIGQISSEVPQNLSASRPQDRQFILSSKKLLLSDSGFYLCAWSVRTSGTHNEQFFGPGTRLTVL.

The J gene is TRBJ2-7, the V gene TRBV4-1; D is possibly TRBD1 (6 bases). The CDR3 runs to 13 residues. Germline assignment: CDR1 MGHRA and CDR2 YSYEKL. The V end was cut by 6 bases, the J end by 6 bases, with 15 bases between. CDR3 DNA sequence: TGCGCCAGCAGTATAAGAGGGGGTGGCGAGCAGTACTTC. It is translated as CASSIRGGGEQYF.

This chain links TRBV19 with TRBJ1-1; TRBD1 is a possible D gene (6 bases). V shed 7 bases and J shed 0 bases, with 18 bases lying between them. This CDR3 is 16 amino acids long. Per germline, CDR1 LNHDA and CDR2 SQIVND (reference sequence). The CDR3 coding sequence is TGTGCCAGTAAAAAGGGGGTTCTTCATGTGAACACTGAAGCTTTCTTT. This translates into CASKKGVLHVNTEAFF.

V and J are TRBV2 and TRBJ1-5, with D hard to call. Germline values: CDR1 SNHLY, CDR2 FYNNEI. Trimming removed 6 bases from V and 2 bases from J, with 17 bases in between. There are 16 residues in the CDR3. The DNA for the CDR3 is TGTGCCAGCAGGCAGGAGCGAGGAAATGGCAATCAGCCCCAGCATTTT. Residues: CASRQERGNGNQPQHF.

The chain couples TRBV30 to TRBJ1-6; 9 bases line up with TRBD1. The CDR3 runs 12 residues. J gave up 13 bases and V 5 bases, and 6 bases lay outside the gene matches. The germline V gene has CDR1 GTSNPN and CDR2 SVGIG (reference sequence). CDR3 sequence (DNA): TGTGCCTGGGGGACAGGGTTTTCGCCCCTCCACTTT. Protein: CAWGTGFSPLHF. The whole variable domain, filled in from reference TRBV30 and TRBJ1-6, reads SQTIHQWPATLVQPVGSPLSLECTVEGTSNPNLYWYRQAAGRGLQLLFYSVGIGQISSEVPQNLSASRPQDRQFILSSKKLLLSDSGFYLCAWGTGFSPLHFGNGTRLTVT.

The chain combines TRBV6-4 with TRBJ1-1, with D perhaps TRBD1 (5 bases). This CDR3 contains 16 residues. Per germline, CDR1 MRHNA and CDR2 SNTAGT. V shed 0 bases and J shed 5 bases, with 16 bases lying between them. CDR3 in amino acids: CASSDSPGQVWTEAFF. CDR3 bases: TGTGCCAGCAGTGACTCACCCGGACAAGTTTGGACTGAAGCTTTCTTT.

The rearrangement uses TRBV28 and TRBJ2-2, with D unclear. This CDR3 contains 19 residues. Germline-derived CDR1 and CDR2 are MDHEN and SYDVKM. V was cut by 5 bases and J by 3 bases, with 25 bases left in between. The CDR3 loop is CASSPRSRTSREDTGELFF. In DNA, the CDR3 is TGTGCCAGCAGTCCAAGATCGAGGACCTCCCGCGAAGACACCGGGGAGCTGTTTTTT.

The V and J genes are TRBV7-8 and TRBJ2-5; TRBD2 agrees at 10 bases. The CDR3 extends over 16 amino acids. The germline gives CDR1 SGHVS, CDR2 FQNEAQ. Germline trimming cut 7 bases from V and 5 bases from J; bases unmatched to any gene: 13. Written as DNA, the CDR3 is TGTGCCAGCACCCACTTGACCCTAGCGGGAGTTGAGACCCAGTACTTC. It yields the protein CASTHLTLAGVETQYF.

This clone occurred once. CDR3 amino acids: CASSPSGAKNTDTQYF. DNA for the CDR3: TGCGCCAGCAGCCCCTCAGGAGCCAAAAACACAGATACGCAGTATTTT. The chain joins TRBV4-1 to TRBJ2-3; no definite D call. Trimming took off 4 bases at V and 2 bases at J, with 16 bases between the two ends. CDR3 length: 16 residues. Germline V gene sequence: CDR1 MGHRA, CDR2 YSYEKL.

The chain recombines TRBV4-1 with TRBJ2-7; no definite D call. Trimming pared 0 bases from V and 0 bases from J, leaving 6 bases between. The germline CDR1 and CDR2 sequences are MGHRA and YSYEKL. The CDR3 is made up of 14 amino acids. The CDR3 reads CASSQEPSSYEQYF. CDR3 in DNA: TGCGCCAGCAGCCAAGAACCTAGCTCCTACGAGCAGTACTTC.

The genes are TRBV28 and TRBJ2-7; maybe TRBD1 (5 bases). The V gene's germline CDR1 is MDHEN and CDR2 SYDVKM. The CDR3 runs to 19 residues. The V end lost 1 base, the J end lost 3 bases, and 25 bases lay between the germline ends. This CDR3 is CASSLSECGARPDLYEQYF. The CDR3 DNA reads TGTGCCAGCAGTTTATCGGAATGTGGGGCCCGACCAGACCTCTACGAGCAGTACTTC.

This chain links TRBV4-2 with TRBJ1-1, with D possibly TRBD1 on 6 matching bases. This CDR3 spans 17 amino acids. The V end lost 4 bases, the J end lost 1 base, and 19 bases lay between the germline ends. CDR1 is LGHNA and CDR2 is YNFKEQ in the germline V gene. CDR3 sequence reads: CASSPKRNKDRNTEAFF. Here the CDR3 DNA reads TGTGCCAGCAGCCCAAAGAGGAATAAGGACAGGAACACTGAAGCTTTCTTT.

This chain links TRBV23-1 with TRBJ2-1; D is perhaps TRBD2 (6 bases). TRBV23-1 is an ORF for which the function is uncertain. The CDR3 loop spans 14 amino acids. The ends were cut back, 0 bases at V and 10 bases at J, with 13 bases in the middle. CDR3 sequence reads: CASSQSLIAEEQFF. The CDR3 nucleotides are TGCGCCAGCAGTCAATCCCTGATAGCGGAGGAGCAGTTCTTC.

The chain carries TRBV10-3 and TRBJ1-2, with 7 bases that match TRBD1. The junction had 3 bases not matched to a gene; V was cut back by 5 bases and J by 3 bases. Germline CDR1 ENHRY, CDR2 SYGVKD. CDR3 length: 13 amino acids. In DNA, the CDR3 is TGTGCCATCAGTCGCGGGACAGACTATGGCTACACCTTC. This codes for CAISRGTDYGYTF.

V is TRBV19 and J is TRBJ1-1; no clear D gene. Trimming removed 1 base from V and 5 bases from J, with 11 bases in between. The CDR3 is made up of 14 amino acids. Germline lookup yields CDR1 LNHDA and CDR2 SQIVND (reference sequence). CDR3 sequence: CASSIVARRTEAFF. The CDR3, as DNA: TGTGCCAGTAGTATAGTTGCTAGGAGGACTGAAGCTTTCTTT.

CDR3 sequence reads: CASSLRSRDFTDTQYF. The DNA for the CDR3 is TGTGCCAGCAGCTTACGAAGCCGGGACTTCACAGATACGCAGTATTTT. The V gene is TRBV7-2, the J gene TRBJ2-3; the D gene is possibly TRBD2 (6 bases). Germline V CDR1 and CDR2: SGHTA, FQGNSA. This CDR3 comprises 16 residues. The V and J ends lost 2 bases and 2 bases respectively, with 14 bases between them. Supplemented by reference TRBV7-2 and TRBJ2-3, the full variable domain reads GAGVSQSPSNKVTEKGKDVELRCDPISGHTALYWYRQSLGQGLEFLIYFQGNSAPDKSGLPSDRFSAERTGGSVSTLTIQRTQQEDSAVYLCASSLRSRDFTDTQYFGPGTRLTVL.

This chain connects TRBV7-2 to TRBJ1-1; no firm D call. Per germline, CDR1 SGHTA and CDR2 FQGNSA. The CDR3 length is 15 residues. Trimming shortened V by 7 bases and J by 0 bases, and 15 bases separated the two germline ends. The CDR3 region is CASTPGRSLNTEAFF. The DNA for the CDR3 is TGTGCCAGCACCCCCGGCCGGAGCCTGAACACTGAAGCTTTCTTT.